The sequence of this T cell receptor beta chain was determined in a study of technical replicates of blood from a few donors. The repertoire was sequenced with immunoSEQ multiplex PCR; TCRdb's copy has only in-frame clones and lacks some. This table has around 65,000 clones, 80% to 90% appearing once. This CDR3 spans 15 amino acids. V was clipped by 4 bases and J by 0 bases, with 13 bases between them. Germline V gives CDR1 SGHNT, CDR2 YYREEE (reference sequence). This chain links TRBV5-4 with TRBJ1-1; TRBD1 is a possible D gene (6 bases). The receptor was derived from a human donor in good health. Some clones in this sample may be carry-over from other donors' samples. The sample consisted of PBMCs. CDR3 protein: CASSINRVLNTEAFF. CDR3 nucleotides: TGTGCCAGCAGCATCAACAGGGTCTTGAACACTGAAGCTTTCTTT.